The clone carrying this T cell receptor beta chain was counted between two and nine times. The data are from a study of blood T cell repertoires in COVID-19. The CDR3 loop spans 13 amino acids. Germline CDR1 and CDR2: SQVTM and ANQGSEA. Between the trimmed V and J ends, which lost 7 bases and 2 bases, there was a span of 9 bases. Per the authors' pipeline: Amplification from reference gene primers served as the basis for estimated nucleated cell counts. Sequenced by immunoSEQ multiplex PCR; TCRdb stores in-frame clones only, minus some. V, J and clone size derive from that table, while D and trimming were established from the DNA sequence. The data hold about 300,000 clones, with roughly 88% observed a single time.

This TCR was recovered from a woman between 50 and 59 years old with acute or convalescent COVID-19. The V and J genes are TRBV29-1 and TRBJ1-6; D is unresolved. The sequencing input was peripheral blood. CDR3: CSAARTYNSPLHF. The CDR3 DNA sequence: TGCAGCGCAGCGAGGACCTATAATTCACCCCTCCACTTT. The whole variable domain, filled in from reference TRBV29-1 and TRBJ1-6, reads SAVISQKPSRDICQRGTSLTIQCQVDSQVTMMFWYRQQPGQSLTLIATANQGSEATYESGFVIDKFPISRPNLTFSTLTVSNMSPEDSSIYLCSAARTYNSPLHFGNGTRLTVT.